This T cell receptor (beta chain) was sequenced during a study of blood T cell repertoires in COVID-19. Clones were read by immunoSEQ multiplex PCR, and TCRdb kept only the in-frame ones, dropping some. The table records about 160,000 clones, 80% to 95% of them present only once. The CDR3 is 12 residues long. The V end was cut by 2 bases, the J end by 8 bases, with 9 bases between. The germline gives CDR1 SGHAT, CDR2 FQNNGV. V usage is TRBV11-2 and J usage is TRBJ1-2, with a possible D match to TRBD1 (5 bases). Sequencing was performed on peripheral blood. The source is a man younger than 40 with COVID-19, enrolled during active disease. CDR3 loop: CASSLNQGGYTF. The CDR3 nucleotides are TGTGCCAGCAGCTTAAACCAGGGCGGCTACACCTTC.